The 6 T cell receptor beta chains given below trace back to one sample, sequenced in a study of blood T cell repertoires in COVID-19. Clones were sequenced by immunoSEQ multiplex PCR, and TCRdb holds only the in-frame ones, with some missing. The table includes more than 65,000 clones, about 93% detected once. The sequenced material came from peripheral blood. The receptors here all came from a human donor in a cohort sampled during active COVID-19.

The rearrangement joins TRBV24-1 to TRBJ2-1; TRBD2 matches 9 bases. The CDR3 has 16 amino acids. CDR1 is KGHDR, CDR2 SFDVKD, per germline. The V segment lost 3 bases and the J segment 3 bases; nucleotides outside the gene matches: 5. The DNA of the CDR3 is TGTGCCACCAGTGATCCCGGGACTAGCTACTACAATGAGCAGTTCTTC. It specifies CATSDPGTSYYNEQFF.

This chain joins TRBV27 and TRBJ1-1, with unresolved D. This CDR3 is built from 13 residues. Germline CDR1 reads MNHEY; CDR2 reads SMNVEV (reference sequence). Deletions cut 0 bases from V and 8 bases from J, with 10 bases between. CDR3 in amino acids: CASSLSGSVEAFF. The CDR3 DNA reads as TGTGCCAGCAGTTTATCAGGCAGCGTGGAAGCTTTCTTT.

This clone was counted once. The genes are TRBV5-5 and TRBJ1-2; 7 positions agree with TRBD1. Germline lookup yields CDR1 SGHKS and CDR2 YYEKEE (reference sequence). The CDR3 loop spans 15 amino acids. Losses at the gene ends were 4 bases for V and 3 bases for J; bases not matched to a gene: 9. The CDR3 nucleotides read TGTGCCAGCAGCCCTGAGGACAGGACCTACTATGGCTACACCTTC. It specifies CASSPEDRTYYGYTF.

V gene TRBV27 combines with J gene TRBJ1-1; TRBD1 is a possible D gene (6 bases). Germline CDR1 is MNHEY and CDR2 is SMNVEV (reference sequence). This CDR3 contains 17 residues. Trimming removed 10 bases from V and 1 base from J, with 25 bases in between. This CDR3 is CANPTPPATGQNTEAFF. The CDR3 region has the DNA TGTGCCAACCCCACCCCCCCGGCGACAGGACAGAACACTGAAGCTTTCTTT.

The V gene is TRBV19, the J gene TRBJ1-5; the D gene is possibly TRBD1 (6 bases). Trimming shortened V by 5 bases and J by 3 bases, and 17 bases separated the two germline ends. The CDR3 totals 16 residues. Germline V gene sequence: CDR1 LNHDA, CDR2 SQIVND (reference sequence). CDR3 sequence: CASSVQGGYINQPQHF. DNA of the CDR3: TGTGCCAGTAGTGTACAGGGTGGATATATCAATCAGCCCCAGCATTTT.

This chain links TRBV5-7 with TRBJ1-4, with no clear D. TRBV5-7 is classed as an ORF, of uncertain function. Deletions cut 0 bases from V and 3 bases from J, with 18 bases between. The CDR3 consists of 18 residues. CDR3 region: CASSLVEGNLEANEKLFF. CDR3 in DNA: TGTGCCAGCAGCTTGGTGGAGGGCAACTTGGAGGCTAATGAAAAACTGTTTTTT.